The clone carrying this TCR beta chain was recorded a few times. No antigen is known for it. The data are from a study of beta chain features in type 1 diabetes. Overall study results and limits: Lower insertion and higher deletion counts appeared at VDJ junctions in type 1 diabetes patients.

Donors underwent one heparinised blood draw, approximately 120 mL on average. Every sorted population was more than 98% pure. Every bit of the isolated RNA underwent reverse transcription, so sequencing read expressed TCRB transcripts. Assay: immunoSEQ multiplex PCR; the TCRdb copy retains only in-frame clones and omits some. This sample has approximately 250,000 clones, with around 10% found just once. The ends lost 4 bases at V and 4 bases at J; junction bases unmatched: 4. There are 13 residues in the CDR3. Germline assignment: CDR1 SGHDT and CDR2 YYEEEE. This chain joins TRBV5-6 and TRBJ1-1; 7 nucleotides align to TRBD1. Sequencing used naive CD4+ T cells from blood. The clonotype was recovered from a woman between 18 and 30 years old in good health. This chain's CDR3 is CASSLQGGTEAFF. DNA of the CDR3: TGTGCCAGCAGCCTCCAGGGGGGCACTGAAGCTTTCTTT.